One and the same sample provided the 17 T cell receptor beta chains below, sequenced in a study of tumor-infiltrating lymphocytes in primary liver carcinoma. Germline DNA was also extracted, with blood RNA taken from unsorted whole blood. Synthesis of TCR beta cDNA was carried out from about 0.55 ug total RNA with a constant-region primer. Libraries covering TCR beta were generated through three nested multiplex PCR rounds (using a slightly modified ARM-PCR). The first two PCR rounds, approximately 10 cycles each, used TRBV1-TRBV30 forward primers and a C-beta reverse primer. TCRdb re-called the multiplex PCR reads through MiXCR, storing one row per CDR3 protein. The repertoire holds approximately 300,000 distinct CDR3 sequences, with approximately 65% as singletons. The specimen sequenced was peripheral blood. Receptors originate from a man aged 35 to 55 with primary liver carcinoma and hepatitis B virus infection.

As concerns this clonotype: This may stem from a read error, because a much larger clone lies one nucleotide away. The chain couples TRBV12-3 or TRBV12-4 to TRBJ2-4, with 10 bases aligning to TRBD2. V trimming: 8 bases; J trimming: 8 bases; junction bases outside the gene matches: 12. This CDR3 contains 15 residues. CDR3 amino acids: CASGRTSGGRYIQYF. The CDR3 DNA follows: TGTGCCAGCGGTAGGACTAGCGGAGGGAGGTACATTCAGTACTTC.

In this sample, this clonotype turned up once. This clone may be a read error of a much larger clone one base away. This rearrangement joins TRBV6-1 to TRBJ1-5; TRBD1 aligns across 9 bases. Germline CDR1 MNHNS, CDR2 SASEGT. This CDR3 comprises 15 residues. The J segment lost 4 bases and the V segment lost 8 bases, leaving 9 bases of the junction unmatched. CDR3 residues: CASGPDRGSNQPQHF. The CDR3 DNA sequence: TGTGCCAGCGGCCCGGACAGGGGCTCAAATCAGCCCCAGCATTTT.

This clonotype has a handful of counts. The J gene is TRBJ2-2, the V gene TRBV19; D is unresolved. Per germline, CDR1 LNHDA and CDR2 SQIVND (reference sequence). Trimming stripped 3 bases from V and 6 bases from J, with 11 bases between. This CDR3 has 14 amino acids. In nucleotides, the CDR3 is TGTGCCAGTAGTATTGGACGGATACCCGGGGAGCTGTTTTTT. Amino acid sequence: CASSIGRIPGELFF.

Turning to this clonotype: At one end, the junction sequence differs from germline, possibly due to a read error. The chain couples TRBV29-1 to TRBJ2-1; D ambiguous. CDR1 is SQVTM, CDR2 ANQGSEA, per germline. The CDR3 is made up of 11 amino acids. CDR3 residues: CSVSSADERFF. The CDR3 coding sequence is TGCAGCGTCAGTAGTGCCGATGAGCGGTTCTTC.

Comment on this clonotype: A much larger clonotype is one base distant, so this may be a read error. The chain recombines TRBV4-1 with TRBJ2-1; D ambiguous. This CDR3 has 14 residues. In germline, CDR1 is MGHRA, CDR2 YSYEKL. The CDR3 DNA sequence: TGCGCCAGCAGCCTTCGAACGCCCTACAATGAGCGGTTCTTC. Translated, it gives CASSLRTPYNERFF.

As for this clonotype: One end of the junction does not line up with germline, which may come from a read error. The chain recombines TRBV28 with TRBJ2-1; unclear D gene. The germline V gene has CDR1 MDHEN and CDR2 SYDVKM. The length of the CDR3 is 15 residues. CDR3 coding DNA: TGTGCCGGCAGTTTAAGTCCGGCAACCTACAATGAGCAGTTCTTC. This translates into CAGSLSPATYNEQFF.

This sequence joins TRBV11-1 and TRBJ2-7; D unclear. This CDR3 is built from 18 residues. The V gene lost 5 bases and the J gene lost 4 bases, with 27 bases spanning the gap. Germline CDR1 and CDR2: SGHAT and FQDESV (reference sequence). DNA for the CDR3: TGTGCCAGCAGCCTAAGAGGACGAGGCGAGAGCATAGTTTACGAGCAGTACTTC. This codes for CASSLRGRGESIVYEQYF.

In its sample, this clonotype was seen many times. The rearrangement uses TRBV5-6 and TRBJ2-5; D is unclear. Germline lookup yields CDR1 SGHDT and CDR2 YYEEEE. V was clipped by 2 bases and J by 1 base, with 9 bases between them. The CDR3 is 14 amino acids. The CDR3 region is CASSFELPQETQYF. The CDR3 DNA is TGTGCCAGCAGCTTTGAACTGCCCCAAGAGACCCAGTACTTC.

This clonotype appeared many times. The chain links TRBV29-1 to TRBJ2-5, with 7 bases identical to TRBD2. Germline CDR1 and CDR2: SQVTM and ANQGSEA. V trimming: 5 bases; J trimming: 7 bases; junction bases outside the gene matches: 10. This CDR3 comprises 13 residues. In DNA, the CDR3 is TGCAGCGTTACTTCTAGCGGCCCGGGGACCCAGTACTTC. Translating gives CSVTSSGPGTQYF.

This clonotype was recorded a few times. The chain has TRBV7-8 and TRBJ2-2, with 10 bases identical to TRBD2. The CDR3 covers 16 residues. V shed 5 bases and J 1 base; nucleotides not matched to a gene: 4. Germline CDR1 and CDR2: SGHVS and FQNEAQ. The CDR3 reads CASSATSGMNTGELFF. The CDR3 DNA follows: TGTGCCAGCAGCGCTACTAGCGGGATGAACACCGGGGAGCTGTTTTTT.

As for this clonotype: The conserved closing phenylalanine or tryptophan is absent in this CDR3, likely reflecting a read error. The chain employs TRBV6-2 or TRBV6-3 and TRBJ2-7; 8 bases line up with TRBD2. The CDR3 totals 13 residues. J lost 3 bases, V lost 10 bases, and 8 bases had no gene match. Germline CDR1 MNHEY, CDR2 SVGEGT. This chain's CDR3 is CATSSGSYYEQYS. In DNA, the CDR3 is TGTGCCACTTCTAGCGGGTCATACTACGAGCAGTACTCC.

The count of this clonotype is one. A junction end diverges from the germline sequence, so it may reflect a read error. This chain joins TRBV11-2 and TRBJ1-1, with D unclear. This CDR3 region has 13 residues. The germline V gene encodes CDR1 SGHAT and CDR2 FQNNGV. The CDR3 nucleotides are TGTGCCAGCAGCTTAGAACCGAACACTGAAGCTATCTTT. Its protein product is CASSLEPNTEAIF. The full variable domain, its missing parts supplied by reference TRBV11-2 and TRBJ1-1, is EAGVAQSPRYKIIEKRQSVAFWCNPISGHATLYWYQQILGQGPKLLIQFQNNGVVDDSQLPKDRFSAERLKGVDSTLKIQPAKLEDSAVYLCASSLEPNTEAIFGQGTRLTVV.

Concerning this clonotype: One end of the junction fails to match germline, which may point to a read error. The V call is TRBV12-3 or TRBV12-4, the J call TRBJ2-7; tentatively, D is TRBD1 (8 bases). The CDR3 is 14 amino acids. The CDR3, as DNA: TGTGCCAGCGGTTTACAGGGGGGGTCCTACGAGCAGTACTTC. Translating gives CASGLQGGSYEQYF.

Worth noting for this clonotype: Just one base apart from a much larger clone, this may be a read error. This chain links TRBV6-1 with TRBJ2-1; D could derive from TRBD1 or TRBD2 (5 bases each). Per germline, CDR1 MNHNS and CDR2 SASEGT. This CDR3 has 15 amino acids. As DNA, the CDR3 is TGTGCCAACAGTGAAGTTGGGGCGCCGGGGAATGAGCAGTTCTTC. Translation: CANSEVGAPGNEQFF.

The chain recombines TRBV5-1 with TRBJ2-3; 7 positions match TRBD2. The V gene end was trimmed by 0 bases and the J gene end by 6 bases; junction bases not matched to a gene: 10. The CDR3 runs to 16 residues. Germline V lookup: CDR1 SGHRS, CDR2 YFSETQ. CDR3 amino acids: CASSLAGKGGVDTQYF. CDR3 DNA: TGCGCCAGCAGCTTGGCCGGAAAGGGAGGGGTGGATACGCAGTATTTT.

As to this clonotype: A much bigger clone sits one base away, suggesting this may be a read error. CDR3 sequence: CSVVGPGREETQYF. CDR3 DNA sequence: TGCAGCGTCGTAGGGCCGGGCAGAGAAGAGACCCAGTACTTC. The chain combines TRBV29-1 with TRBJ2-5; D gene unclear. The V gene lost 6 bases and the J gene lost 3 bases, with 17 bases spanning the gap. This CDR3 region has 14 residues. Germline V gives CDR1 SQVTM, CDR2 ANQGSEA.

This clonotype was seen a few times. The chain has TRBV6-2 or TRBV6-3 and TRBJ2-5; 7 positions agree with TRBD2. Germline CDR1 MNHEY, CDR2 SVGEGT. After removal of 2 bases from V and 6 bases from J, the junction contained 6 bases not matched to a gene. The CDR3 loop spans 14 amino acids. CDR3: CASSYPAGVKTQYF. DNA for the CDR3: TGTGCCAGCAGTTACCCGGCGGGAGTGAAGACCCAGTACTTC.